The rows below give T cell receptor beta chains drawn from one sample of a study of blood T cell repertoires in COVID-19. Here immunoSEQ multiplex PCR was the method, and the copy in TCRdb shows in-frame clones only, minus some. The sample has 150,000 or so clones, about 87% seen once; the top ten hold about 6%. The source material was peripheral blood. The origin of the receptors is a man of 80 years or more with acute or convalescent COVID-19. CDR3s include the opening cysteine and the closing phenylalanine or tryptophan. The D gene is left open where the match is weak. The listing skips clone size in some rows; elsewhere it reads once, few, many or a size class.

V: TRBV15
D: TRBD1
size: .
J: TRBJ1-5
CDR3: CATSFRRTGEDGQPQHF
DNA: TGTGCCACCAGCTTCCGCAGGACAGGGGAAGATGGTCAGCCCCAGCATTTT

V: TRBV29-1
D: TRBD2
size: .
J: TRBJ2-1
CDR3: CSVVAGGLGNEQFF
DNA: TGCAGCGTCGTAGCGGGAGGGCTTGGCAATGAGCAGTTCTTC

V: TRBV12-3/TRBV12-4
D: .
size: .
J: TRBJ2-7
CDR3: CASSVTRSYEQYF
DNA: TGTGCCAGCAGTGTGACTCGCTCCTACGAGCAGTACTTC

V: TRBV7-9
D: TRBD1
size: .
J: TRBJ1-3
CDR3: CASSPIGRQGESSGNTIYF
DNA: TGTGCCAGCAGCCCTATTGGACGACAGGGGGAAAGCTCTGGAAACACCATATATTTT

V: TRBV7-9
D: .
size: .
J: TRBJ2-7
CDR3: CASSAIANEQYF
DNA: TGTGCCAGCAGCGCTATAGCGAACGAGCAGTACTTC

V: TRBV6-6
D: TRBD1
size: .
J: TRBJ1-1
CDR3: CASRATGTNTEAFF
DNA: TGTGCCAGCAGAGCGACAGGGACGAACACTGAAGCTTTCTTT

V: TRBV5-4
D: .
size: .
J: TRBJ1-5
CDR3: CASSLAGLFPQPQHF
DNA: TGTGCCAGCAGCTTGGCGGGACTGTTCCCCCAGCCCCAGCATTTT

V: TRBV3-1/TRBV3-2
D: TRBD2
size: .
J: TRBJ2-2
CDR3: CASSHLLAGGNTGELFF
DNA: TGTGCCAGCAGCCATCTACTAGCGGGGGGGAACACCGGGGAGCTGTTTTTT

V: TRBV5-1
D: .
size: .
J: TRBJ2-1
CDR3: CASSLTGSSYNEQFF
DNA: TGCGCCAGCAGCCTAACAGGGAGCTCCTACAATGAGCAGTTCTTC

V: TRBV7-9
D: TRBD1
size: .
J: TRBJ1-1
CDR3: CASSRHRQGNTEAFF
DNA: TGTGCCAGCAGCCGTCATAGACAGGGGAACACTGAAGCTTTCTTT

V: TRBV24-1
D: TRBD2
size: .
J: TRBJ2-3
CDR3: CATSDFGRGGFGTQYF
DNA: TGTGCCACCAGTGATTTCGGCCGCGGGGGGTTTGGTACGCAGTATTTT

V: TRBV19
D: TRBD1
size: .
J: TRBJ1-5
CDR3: CASNPTGGSNQPQHF
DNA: TGTGCCAGTAACCCTACAGGGGGCAGCAATCAGCCCCAGCATTTT

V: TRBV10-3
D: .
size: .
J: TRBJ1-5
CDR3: CAITPSSNQPQHF
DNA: TGTGCCATCACTCCGTCGAGCAATCAGCCCCAGCATTTT

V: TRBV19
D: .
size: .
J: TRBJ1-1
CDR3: CASSIDGSGATEAFF
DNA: TGTGCCAGTAGTATAGATGGGTCAGGGGCGACTGAAGCTTTCTTT

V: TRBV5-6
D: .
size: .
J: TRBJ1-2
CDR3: CASSLGQNYGYTF
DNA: TGTGCCAGCAGCTTGGGGCAGAACTATGGCTACACCTTC

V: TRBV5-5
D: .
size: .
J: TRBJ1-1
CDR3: CASSLATGTEAFF
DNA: TGTGCCAGCAGCTTGGCCACGGGCACTGAAGCTTTCTTT

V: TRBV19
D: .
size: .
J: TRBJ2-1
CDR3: CASSIASGSYNEQFF
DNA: TGTGCCAGTAGTATAGCTTCAGGCTCCTACAATGAGCAGTTCTTC

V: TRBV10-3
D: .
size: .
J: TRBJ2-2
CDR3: CAARTAGTGELFF
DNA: TGTGCCGCCCGGACCGCGGGCACCGGGGAGCTGTTTTTT

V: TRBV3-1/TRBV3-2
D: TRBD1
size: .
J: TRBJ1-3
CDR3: CASSQDLGRGRKNTIYF
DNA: TGTGCCAGCAGCCAAGATCTTGGCAGGGGGCGGAAAAACACCATATATTTT

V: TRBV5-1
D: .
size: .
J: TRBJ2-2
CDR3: CASSLGQPNTGELFF
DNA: TGCGCCAGCAGCTTGGGACAGCCGAACACCGGGGAGCTGTTTTTT

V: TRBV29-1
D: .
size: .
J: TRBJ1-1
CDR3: CSVSGGVVGTEAFF
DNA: TGCAGCGTTTCCGGGGGTGTAGTCGGCACTGAAGCTTTCTTT

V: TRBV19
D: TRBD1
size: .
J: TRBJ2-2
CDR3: CATGTGELFF
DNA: TGTGCGACAGGGACCGGGGAGCTGTTTTTT

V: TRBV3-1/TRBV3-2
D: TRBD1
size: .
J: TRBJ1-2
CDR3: CASSLRDRGIGGYTF
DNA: TGTGCCAGCAGTCTGAGGGACAGGGGTATAGGAGGCTACACCTTC

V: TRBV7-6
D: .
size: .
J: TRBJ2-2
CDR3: CASSLEGLNTGELFF
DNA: TGTGCCAGCAGCTTAGAGGGGTTGAACACCGGGGAGCTGTTTTTT

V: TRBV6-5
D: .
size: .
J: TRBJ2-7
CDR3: CASSGNYEQYF
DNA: TGTGCCAGCTCGGGGAACTACGAGCAGTACTTC

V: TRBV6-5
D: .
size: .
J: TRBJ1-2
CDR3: CASRTYLRDNYGYTF
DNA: TGTGCCAGCAGAACCTACCTGCGGGATAACTATGGCTACACCTTC

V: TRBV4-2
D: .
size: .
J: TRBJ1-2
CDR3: CASSQDQQDYGYTF
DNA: TGTGCCAGCAGCCAAGATCAACAGGACTATGGCTACACCTTC

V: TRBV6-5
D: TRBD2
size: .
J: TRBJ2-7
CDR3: CASRAGGFFPYEQYF
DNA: TGTGCCAGCCGAGCGGGGGGCTTTTTCCCCTACGAGCAGTACTTC

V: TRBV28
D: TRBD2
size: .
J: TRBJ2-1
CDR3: CASRLSGRAYEQFF
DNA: TGTGCCAGCAGGCTTAGCGGGAGGGCCTATGAGCAGTTCTTC

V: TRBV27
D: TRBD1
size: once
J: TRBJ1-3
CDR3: CASRGQGANSGNTIYF
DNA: TGTGCCAGCAGGGGACAGGGGGCGAACTCTGGAAACACCATATATTTT

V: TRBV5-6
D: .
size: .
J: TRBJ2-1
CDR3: CASSLGLALPNEQFF
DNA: TGTGCCAGCAGCTTGGGACTCGCCCTACCCAATGAGCAGTTCTTC

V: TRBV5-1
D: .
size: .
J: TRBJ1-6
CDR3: CASSLDSFSPLHF
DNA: TGCGCCAGCAGCTTGGACAGTTTTTCCCCCCTCCACTTT

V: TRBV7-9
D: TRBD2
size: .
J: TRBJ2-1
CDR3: CASSLPPRLAGLYNEQFF
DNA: TGTGCCAGCAGCTTACCCCCGCGACTAGCGGGGCTTTACAATGAGCAGTTCTTC

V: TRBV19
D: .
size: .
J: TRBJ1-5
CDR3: CASSFQGIEYNQPQHF
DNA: TGTGCCAGTAGCTTTCAGGGGATCGAGTACAATCAGCCCCAGCATTTT

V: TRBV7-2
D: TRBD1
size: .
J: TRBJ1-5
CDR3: CASSTRQGAVSNQPQHF
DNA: TGTGCCAGCAGCACCAGACAGGGGGCCGTTAGCAATCAGCCCCAGCATTTT

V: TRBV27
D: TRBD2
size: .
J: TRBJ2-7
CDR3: CASKGGLPSYEQYF
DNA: TGTGCCAGCAAGGGAGGGCTACCCTCCTACGAGCAGTACTTC

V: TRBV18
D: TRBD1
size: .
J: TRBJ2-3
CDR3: CASSGDRATDTQYF
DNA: TGTGCCAGCTCAGGGGACAGGGCTACAGATACGCAGTATTTT

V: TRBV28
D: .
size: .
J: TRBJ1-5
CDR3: CASSRTFSNQPQHF
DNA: TGTGCCAGCAGTCGGACATTTAGCAATCAGCCCCAGCATTTT

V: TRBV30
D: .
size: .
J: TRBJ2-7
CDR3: CAWAPTGREQYF
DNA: TGTGCCTGGGCACCTACAGGGAGAGAGCAGTACTTC

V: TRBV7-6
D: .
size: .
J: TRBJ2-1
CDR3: CASSRRLAGGDEQFF
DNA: TGTGCCAGCAGCCGCCGGCTAGCAGGTGGCGATGAGCAGTTCTTC

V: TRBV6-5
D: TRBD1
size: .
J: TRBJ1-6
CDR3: CASSYSLYRGPPLHF
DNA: TGTGCCAGCAGTTACTCTCTATACAGGGGGCCACCCCTCCACTTT

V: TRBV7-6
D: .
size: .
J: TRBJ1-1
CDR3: CASSLTQGNDAEAFF
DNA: TGTGCCAGCAGCTTAACACAGGGTAACGACGCTGAAGCTTTCTTT

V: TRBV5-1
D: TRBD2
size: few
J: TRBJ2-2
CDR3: CASSRLAVNTGELFF
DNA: TGCGCCAGCAGCCGACTAGCGGTGAACACCGGGGAGCTGTTTTTT

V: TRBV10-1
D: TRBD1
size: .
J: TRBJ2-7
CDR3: CASSNPPQMMGTRDRGYEQYF
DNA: TGCGCCAGCAGTAACCCGCCGCAAATGATGGGGACTCGGGACAGGGGCTACGAGCAGTACTTC

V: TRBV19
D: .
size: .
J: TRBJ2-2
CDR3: CASSISFGGKLFF
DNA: TGTGCCAGTAGTATTTCGTTCGGCGGGAAGCTGTTTTTT

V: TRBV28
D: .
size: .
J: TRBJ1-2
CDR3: CASRPDSVGYTF
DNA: TGTGCCTCCCGACCCGACTCCGTGGGCTACACCTTC

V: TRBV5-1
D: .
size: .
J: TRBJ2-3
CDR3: CASSLETADTQYF
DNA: TGCGCCAGCAGCTTGGAGACTGCAGATACGCAGTATTTT

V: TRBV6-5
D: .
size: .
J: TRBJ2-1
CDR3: CASSSQSGSYNEQFF
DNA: TGTGCCAGCAGTTCCCAGAGCGGGTCCTACAATGAGCAGTTCTTC

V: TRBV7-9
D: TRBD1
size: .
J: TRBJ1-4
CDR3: CASSKDRVLDEKLFF
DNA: TGTGCCAGCAGCAAAGACAGGGTGCTTGATGAAAAACTGTTTTTT

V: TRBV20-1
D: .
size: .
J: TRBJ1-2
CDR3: CSATGLDGYTF
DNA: TGCAGTGCTACGGGACTAGATGGCTACACCTTC

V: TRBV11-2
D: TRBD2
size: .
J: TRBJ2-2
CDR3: CASSSTTSGRNTGELFF
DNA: TGTGCCAGCAGCTCGACTACTAGCGGGAGGAACACCGGGGAGCTGTTTTTT

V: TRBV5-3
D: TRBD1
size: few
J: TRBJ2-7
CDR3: CARSLTGEISYEQYF
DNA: TGTGCCAGAAGCTTGACAGGGGAGATCTCCTACGAGCAGTACTTC

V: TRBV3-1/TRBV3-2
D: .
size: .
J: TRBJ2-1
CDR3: CASSQESGEQFF
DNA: TGTGCCAGCAGCCAGGAGTCGGGGGAGCAGTTCTTC